One and the same sample provided the 31 T cell receptor beta chains below, sequenced in a study of OX40 agonist ivuxolimab in advanced cancers. TCRdb keeps only in-frame clones here, not all; method: immunoSEQ multiplex PCR. The profile shows 90,000 or so clones, 80% to 90% of them singletons. The sequences come from CD4+ or CD8+ T cells sorted from blood, collected in a trial of the OX40 agonist ivuxolimab. All receptors derive from an adult with an advanced solid tumor such as melanoma, head and neck, liver or kidney cancer.

The genes are TRBV19 and TRBJ2-7; a possible D gene is TRBD2 (6 bases). The CDR3 extends over 14 amino acids. Germline V gene sequence: CDR1 LNHDA, CDR2 SQIVND (reference sequence). V was pared by 3 bases and J by 3 bases, with 12 bases between. CDR3 bases: TGTGCCAGTAGTATTGGAGGGTCCCGCTACGAGCAGTACTTC. Translated: CASSIGGSRYEQYF.

The chain links TRBV7-2 to TRBJ2-2; the match to TRBD1 covers 7 bases. V gave up 3 bases and J gave up 4 bases; unmatched junction bases: 8. This CDR3 is built from 16 residues. The germline V gene has CDR1 SGHTA and CDR2 FQGNSA. CDR3 nucleotides: TGTGCCAGCAGCTTCCGGACAGGATTCAGCACCGGGGAGCTGTTTTTT. Translating it yields CASSFRTGFSTGELFF. The whole variable domain, remainder taken from reference TRBV7-2 and TRBJ2-2, is GAGVSQSPSNKVTEKGKDVELRCDPISGHTALYWYRQSLGQGLEFLIYFQGNSAPDKSGLPSDRFSAERTGGSVSTLTIQRTQQEDSAVYLCASSFRTGFSTGELFFGEGSRLTVL.

This rearrangement joins TRBV30 to TRBJ1-1, with 9 bases matching TRBD1. The CDR3 runs 15 residues. Trimming took 3 bases from V and 0 from J; bases not matched to a gene: 5. Looked up from germline, CDR1 is GTSNPN and CDR2 is SVGIG (reference sequence). CDR3 residues: CAWRGQGPMNTEAFF. DNA of the CDR3: TGTGCCTGGAGGGGACAGGGCCCAATGAACACTGAAGCTTTCTTT. The variable domain in full, completed from reference TRBV30 and TRBJ1-1, reads SQTIHQWPATLVQPVGSPLSLECTVEGTSNPNLYWYRQAAGRGLQLLFYSVGIGQISSEVPQNLSASRPQDRQFILSSKKLLLSDSGFYLCAWRGQGPMNTEAFFGQGTRLTVV.

The chain joins TRBV7-6 to TRBJ1-5; D gene unclear. CDR1 is SGHVS and CDR2 is FNYEAQ in the germline V gene. V was pared by 5 bases and J by 2 bases, with 19 bases between. CDR3 size: 17 residues. As DNA, the CDR3 is TGTGCCAGCAGCCCTCGCCTGGCCGAGGATCGCAATCAGCCCCAGCATTTT. This sequence encodes CASSPRLAEDRNQPQHF.

J is TRBJ2-7 and V is TRBV18, with 12 bases that match TRBD2. With V trimmed by 3 bases and J by 2 bases, 11 bases remained unmatched. This CDR3 has 18 amino acids. Germline V CDR1 and CDR2: KGHSH, LQKENI. The CDR3 DNA is TGTGCCAGCTCACCCCCGGGACTAGCGGGTGTTGGGGCCTACGAGCAGTACTTC. Its protein product is CASSPPGLAGVGAYEQYF.

The chain joins TRBV30 to TRBJ2-4; D is possibly TRBD2 (5 bases). V lost 2 bases, J lost 5 bases, and 13 bases lay in between. CDR3 length: 14 amino acids. Germline-derived CDR1 and CDR2 are GTSNPN and SVGIG (reference sequence). CDR3: CAWSYPAGENIQYF. CDR3 nucleotides: TGTGCCTGGAGTTATCCGGCGGGCGAAAACATTCAGTACTTC. The whole variable domain, remainder taken from reference TRBV30 and TRBJ2-4, is SQTIHQWPATLVQPVGSPLSLECTVEGTSNPNLYWYRQAAGRGLQLLFYSVGIGQISSEVPQNLSASRPQDRQFILSSKKLLLSDSGFYLCAWSYPAGENIQYFGAGTRLSVL.

The V gene is TRBV19, the J gene TRBJ1-1, with D unresolved. V was pared by 3 bases and J by 1 base, with 6 bases between. From germline, CDR1 is LNHDA and CDR2 SQIVND (reference sequence). This CDR3 has 13 residues. CDR3 sequence (DNA): TGTGCCAGTAGTATGGGAGGGAACACTGAAGCTTTCTTT. As protein: CASSMGGNTEAFF.

The chain carries TRBV18 and TRBJ2-6; possibly TRBD2 for D (5 bases). Trimming took 3 bases from V and 2 from J, leaving 8 bases between them. This CDR3 is built from 15 residues. CDR1 is KGHSH and CDR2 is LQKENI in the germline V gene. CDR3 nucleotides: TGTGCCAGCTCACCGAGGGTAACTGGGGCCAACGTCCTGACTTTC. It translates to CASSPRVTGANVLTF. Combining the CDR3 with reference TRBV18 and TRBJ2-6 gives the whole variable domain NAGVMQNPRHLVRRRGQEARLRCSPMKGHSHVYWYRQLPEEGLKFMVYLQKENIIDESGMPKERFSAEFPKEGPSILRIQQVVRGDSAAYFCASSPRVTGANVLTFGAGSRLTVL.

The chain links TRBV28 to TRBJ2-7; 16 bases map to TRBD2. Germline V gene sequence: CDR1 MDHEN, CDR2 SYDVKM. V shed 1 base, J shed 3 bases, and the junction held 9 bases outside the gene matches. CDR3 length: 19 residues. This CDR3 is CASSLYRGLAGGPFYEQYF. Written as DNA, the CDR3 is TGTGCCAGCAGTTTATACCGGGGACTAGCGGGAGGGCCTTTCTACGAGCAGTACTTC.

The gene calls are TRBV18 and TRBJ2-5, with D tentatively TRBD2 (6 bases). CDR3 length: 14 amino acids. V lost 2 bases and J lost 3, with 10 bases in between. Germline V gene data show CDR1 as KGHSH and CDR2 as LQKENI. CDR3 DNA sequence: TGTGCCAGCTCACCAGGAGGGGTGAAAGAGACCCAGTACTTC. It translates to CASSPGGVKETQYF.

This sequence joins TRBV5-1 and TRBJ2-5; 10 bases align to TRBD2. This CDR3 has 15 amino acids. The V and J ends lost 7 bases and 3 bases, in that order; junction bases with no gene match: 9. CDR1 is SGHRS, CDR2 YFSETQ, per germline. CDR3 sequence: CASRSRTSGEETQYF. The CDR3 DNA is TGCGCCAGCCGTTCTCGGACTAGCGGTGAAGAGACCCAGTACTTC.

The CDR3 DNA reads TGTGCCACCGGACTGGGGGAGAGAAACAACGAGCAGTACTTC. It yields the protein CATGLGERNNEQYF. The chain combines TRBV2 with TRBJ2-7, with D possibly being TRBD1 or TRBD2 (5 bases each). Per the germline V gene, CDR1 is SNHLY and CDR2 is FYNNEI. CDR3 size: 14 residues. V lost 10 bases and J 5 bases, leaving 21 bases between the germline ends.

The chain has TRBV7-9 and TRBJ2-1; 8 positions match TRBD2. Germline loops: CDR1 SEHNR, CDR2 FQNEAQ (reference sequence). V lost 0 bases, J lost 9 bases, and 10 bases stayed unmatched. This CDR3 is 16 amino acids long. CDR3 sequence reads: CASSLAPVSGNSEQFF. The CDR3 coding sequence is TGTGCCAGCAGCTTAGCGCCGGTTAGCGGGAACAGTGAGCAGTTCTTC.

The chain employs TRBV27 and TRBJ2-7, with 10 bases aligning to TRBD2. The ends lost 6 bases at V and 1 base at J; junction bases unmatched: 9. This CDR3 region has 16 residues. Germline V gene data show CDR1 as MNHEY and CDR2 as SMNVEV (reference sequence). The CDR3 bases are TGTGCCAGCAGACCTCGTAGCGGGGGGCCGTCCTACGAGCAGTACTTC. It encodes CASRPRSGGPSYEQYF.

A few counts support this clone. This chain uses TRBV19 with TRBJ2-2; tentative D call: TRBD1 (6 bases). The length of the CDR3 is 16 residues. CDR1 is LNHDA and CDR2 is SQIVND in the germline V gene (reference sequence). The ends were cut back, 3 bases at V and 1 base at J, with 12 bases in the middle. The CDR3 DNA follows: TGTGCCAGTAGTATCGCCTCGGGACAGAACACCGGGGAGCTGTTTTTT. This translates into CASSIASGQNTGELFF.

The chain uses TRBV5-1 and TRBJ1-1; D remains ambiguous. Germline V gene lookup returns CDR1 SGHRS and CDR2 YFSETQ. The CDR3 runs 14 residues. The V end was cut by 4 bases, the J end by 1 base, with 11 bases between. CDR3 nucleotides: TGCGCCAGCAGCCGCATGCCAGGGAACACTGAAGCTTTCTTT. Protein sequence: CASSRMPGNTEAFF.

Here the CDR3 DNA reads TGTGCCAGCAGTTCCCCAGGGACTAGCGGCACAGATACGCAGTATTTT. It encodes CASSSPGTSGTDTQYF. This chain joins TRBV6-6 and TRBJ2-3, with 10 bases that match TRBD2. V shed 4 bases and J 1 base; nucleotides not matched to a gene: 5. This CDR3 region has 16 residues. Germline V gives CDR1 MNHNY, CDR2 SVGAGI (reference sequence).

This chain links TRBV5-1 with TRBJ1-2; D unclear. CDR1 SGHRS and CDR2 YFSETQ come from the germline V gene. V lost 1 base and J lost 7, with 8 bases in between. CDR3 length: 12 amino acids. CDR3 nucleotides: TGCGCCAGCAGCTTGTGGGGAGGTGGCTACACCTTC. Protein product: CASSLWGGGYTF.

CDR3 sequence (DNA): TGTGCCAGCAGCTTGGACGCAAGCTCCTACGAGCAGTACTTC. As protein: CASSLDASSYEQYF. The chain couples TRBV5-6 to TRBJ2-7; D ambiguous. Trimming left V 0 bases short and J 0 bases short, with 7 bases between. The CDR3 spans 14 residues. Germline CDR1 is SGHDT and CDR2 is YYEEEE.

The chain has TRBV5-6 and TRBJ2-5, with 9 bases that match TRBD2. The CDR3 is made up of 15 amino acids. Unmatched junction bases numbered 6, after V lost 2 bases and J lost 4 bases. Germline V gene lookup returns CDR1 SGHDT and CDR2 YYEEEE. CDR3 bases: TGTGCCAGCAGCTTAACCAGCGGGGGGAGAGAGACCCAGTACTTC. Protein sequence: CASSLTSGGRETQYF.

The V gene is TRBV6-1, the J gene TRBJ2-7; the D is unclear. The CDR3 covers 14 residues. V was pared by 2 bases and J by 1 base, with 9 bases between. Germline V gene data show CDR1 as MNHNS and CDR2 as SASEGT. CDR3 sequence: CASSEQAASYEQYF. The CDR3 nucleotides read TGTGCCAGCAGTGAACAGGCAGCATCCTACGAGCAGTACTTC.

The rearrangement links TRBV7-2 to TRBJ2-1; D call uncertain. Germline lookup yields CDR1 SGHTA and CDR2 FQGNSA. The CDR3 runs 12 residues. The V end lost 4 bases, the J end lost 2 bases, and 3 bases lay between the germline ends. The CDR3 protein is CASSWAYNEQFF. The CDR3 DNA follows: TGTGCCAGCAGCTGGGCCTACAATGAGCAGTTCTTC.

The chain uses TRBV19 and TRBJ1-1, with TRBD1 matching over 8 bases. The J segment lost 4 bases and the V segment lost 6 bases, leaving 7 bases of the junction unmatched. CDR3 length: 14 amino acids. Germline loops: CDR1 LNHDA, CDR2 SQIVND (reference sequence). CDR3 DNA sequence: TGTGCCAGTAGACAGGGGGTCCAAGGCACTGAAGCTTTCTTT. It is translated as CASRQGVQGTEAFF.

This chain connects TRBV2 to TRBJ1-3, with D maybe TRBD1 (6 bases). CDR1 SNHLY and CDR2 FYNNEI come from the germline V gene. The CDR3 is 17 residues long. V dropped 3 bases and J dropped 0 bases, with 15 bases sitting between them. CDR3 DNA sequence: TGTGCCAGCAGTGAGGGGCATAGGGGGTTCTCTGGAAACACCATATATTTT. Translating it yields CASSEGHRGFSGNTIYF. The full variable domain, rest sourced from reference TRBV2 and TRBJ1-3, is EPEVTQTPSHQVTQMGQEVILRCVPISNHLYFYWYRQILGQKVEFLVSFYNNEISEKSEIFDDQFSVERPDGSNFTLKIRSTKLEDSAMYFCASSEGHRGFSGNTIYFGEGSWLTVV.

This sequence joins TRBV30 and TRBJ1-1, with D unresolved. The ends were cut back, 0 bases at V and 3 bases at J, with 11 bases in the middle. The CDR3 runs 14 residues. Germline loops: CDR1 GTSNPN, CDR2 SVGIG (reference sequence). CDR3 loop: CAWSVRSAYTEAFF. The CDR3, as DNA: TGTGCCTGGAGTGTAAGGAGCGCCTACACTGAAGCTTTCTTT.

The chain employs TRBV6-6 and TRBJ2-3; the match to TRBD1 covers 7 bases. Germline CDR1 reads MNHNY; CDR2 reads SVGAGI (reference sequence). The CDR3 covers 14 residues. J gave up 1 base and V 5 bases, and 3 bases lay outside the gene matches. Here the CDR3 DNA reads TGTGCCAGCAGTCCGACAGGGCGCACAGATACGCAGTATTTT. This codes for CASSPTGRTDTQYF.

This chain links TRBV6-6 with TRBJ2-4; tentatively, D is TRBD1 or TRBD2 (5 bases each). This CDR3 has 13 amino acids. V was trimmed by 2 bases and J by 5 bases, leaving 7 bases between them. Germline V gene data show CDR1 as MNHNY and CDR2 as SVGAGI (reference sequence). DNA for the CDR3: TGTGCCAGCAGTTACAGGGGACAAAACATTCAGTACTTC. It encodes CASSYRGQNIQYF.

The chain links TRBV29-1 to TRBJ2-3; maybe TRBD2 (6 bases). This CDR3 has 18 residues. Germline lookup yields CDR1 SQVTM and CDR2 ANQGSEA. V was shortened by 0 bases and J by 0 bases, with 19 bases between the two germline ends. DNA for the CDR3: TGCAGCGTTGAAGAGTGGTGGGAGGAGGGAGCGAGCACAGATACGCAGTATTTT. It yields the protein CSVEEWWEEGASTDTQYF.

Regarding this clone: At one boundary the junction diverges from the germline segment, which might be a read error. The gene calls are TRBV27 and TRBJ1-2, with D perhaps matching TRBD1 (6 bases). The CDR3 extends over 15 amino acids. Germline V gene sequence: CDR1 MNHEY, CDR2 SMNVEV (reference sequence). The CDR3 protein is CASSLSGGRGYGYTF. CDR3 in DNA: TGTGCCAGCAGTCTATCCGGGGGCCGGGGCTATGGCTACACCTTC.

The V and J genes are TRBV27 and TRBJ1-2, with TRBD1 identical over 7 bases. CDR1 MNHEY and CDR2 SMNVEV come from the germline V gene (reference sequence). The CDR3 extends over 16 amino acids. J was trimmed by 8 bases and V by 0 bases; bases with no gene match: 12. The CDR3 sequence: CASSLSLFGDSGGYTF. DNA for the CDR3: TGTGCCAGCAGTTTATCGTTGTTCGGGGACAGTGGCGGCTACACCTTC.

The chain is built from TRBV27 and TRBJ2-2; D is unresolved. CDR3 length: 14 residues. Germline V gives CDR1 MNHEY, CDR2 SMNVEV (reference sequence). Trimming left V 0 bases short and J 4 bases short, with 6 bases between. The CDR3 nucleotides are TGTGCCAGCAGTTTATCATCCGGCACCGGGGAGCTGTTTTTT. Its translation is CASSLSSGTGELFF.